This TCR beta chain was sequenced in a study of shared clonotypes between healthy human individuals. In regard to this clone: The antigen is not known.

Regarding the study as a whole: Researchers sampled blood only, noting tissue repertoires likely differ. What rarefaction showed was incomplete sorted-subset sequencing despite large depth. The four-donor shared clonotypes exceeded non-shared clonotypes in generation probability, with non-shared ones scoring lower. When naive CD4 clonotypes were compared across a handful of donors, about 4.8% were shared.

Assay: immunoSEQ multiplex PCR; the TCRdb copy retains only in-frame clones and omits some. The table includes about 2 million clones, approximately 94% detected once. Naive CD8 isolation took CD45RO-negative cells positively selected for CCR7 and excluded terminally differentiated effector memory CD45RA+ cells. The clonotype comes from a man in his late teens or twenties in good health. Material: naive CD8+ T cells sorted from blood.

DNA for the CDR3: TGTGCCAGCAGATCGACAGGAGATCATGGCTACACCTTC. It translates to CASRSTGDHGYTF. The chain is built from TRBV9 and TRBJ1-2; tentative D call: TRBD1 (6 bases). V was shortened by 5 bases and J by 6 bases, with 14 bases between the two germline ends. Germline values: CDR1 SGDLS, CDR2 YYNGEE. The CDR3 contains 13 residues.